The 23 T cell receptor beta chains in this list originate from one sample, sequenced in a study. In TCRdb, the 5' RACE reads were re-called with MiXCR into one record per CDR3 protein. This repertoire shows 9,500 to 15,000 distinct CDR3 sequences, just over 50% found once; its top ten account for 12%. Cells sorted as Tregs were CD4+, CD25+ and CD127-/low. The sequencing input was tumor-infiltrating Tregs sorted from the breast tumor. These receptors all come from a female donor with breast cancer.

The rearrangement links TRBV15 to TRBJ1-3; no clear D gene. The CDR3 runs 13 residues. Germline lookup yields CDR1 LNHNV and CDR2 YYDKDF (reference sequence). Trimming removed 6 bases at V and 0 bases at J, with 6 bases between. The CDR3 sequence: CATRRTSGNTIYF. CDR3 nucleotides: TGTGCCACCAGACGGACCTCTGGAAACACCATATATTTT.

The chain recombines TRBV12-3 or TRBV12-4 with TRBJ1-2; 7 bases align to TRBD1. The CDR3 has 14 amino acids. V shed 2 bases and J 5 bases; nucleotides not matched to a gene: 5. CDR3 amino acids: CASSLNGDSYGYTF. The CDR3 DNA sequence: TGTGCCAGCAGTTTAAATGGGGACAGTTATGGCTACACCTTC.

This chain connects TRBV5-4 to TRBJ2-2; D call uncertain. V shed 0 bases and J shed 3 bases, with 9 bases lying between them. Germline-derived CDR1 and CDR2 are SGHNT and YYREEE (reference sequence). The CDR3 contains 15 residues. The CDR3 reads CASSLVLGDTGELFF. The CDR3 DNA reads as TGTGCCAGCAGCTTGGTGCTCGGAGACACCGGGGAGCTGTTTTTT.

By sample fraction, this clonotype is medium-sized. The chain recombines TRBV20-1 with TRBJ1-5; no firm D call. Germline CDR1 is DFQATT and CDR2 is SNEGSKA (reference sequence). The germline V and J ends were trimmed by 4 bases and 6 bases, with 16 bases remaining between them. The CDR3 loop spans 14 amino acids. As DNA, the CDR3 is TGCAGTGCTATTGGATTCGGCCTTGTTCAGCCCCAGCATTTT. It translates to CSAIGFGLVQPQHF.

CDR3 loop: CASRAGTRSQTQYF. The DNA for the CDR3 is TGTGCCAGCAGGGCCGGGACCCGCAGTCAGACCCAGTACTTC. The chain joins TRBV12-3 or TRBV12-4 to TRBJ2-5; perhaps D is TRBD1 or TRBD2 (5 bases each). Trimming removed 6 bases from V and 6 bases from J, with 17 bases in between. The CDR3 is made up of 14 amino acids.

This sequence joins TRBV5-1 and TRBJ1-2, with D perhaps matching TRBD1 (5 bases). This CDR3 has 13 amino acids. The ends were cut back, 0 bases at V and 7 bases at J, with 10 bases in the middle. Germline V gives CDR1 SGHRS, CDR2 YFSETQ. CDR3 residues: CASSLEDGGGYTF. CDR3 nucleotide sequence: TGCGCCAGCAGCTTGGAGGACGGGGGTGGCTACACCTTC.

This clonotype is categorized as medium-sized (0.01 to 0.1%). This chain connects TRBV10-3 to TRBJ2-1, with D possibly being TRBD1 or TRBD2 (7 bases each). V dropped 2 bases and J dropped 5 bases, with 16 bases sitting between them. The CDR3 covers 16 residues. Germline CDR1 is ENHRY and CDR2 is SYGVKD. In nucleotides, the CDR3 is TGTGCCATCAGTGAGCCTTGGGCAGGGGGGGACAATGAGCAGTTCTTC. Translation gives CAISEPWAGGDNEQFF.

The gene calls are TRBV28 and TRBJ1-5; no firm D call. Germline values: CDR1 MDHEN, CDR2 SYDVKM. The CDR3 runs to 15 residues. The ends were cut back, 2 bases at V and 4 bases at J, with 12 bases in the middle. CDR3 sequence: CASSLVLGRNQPQHF. CDR3 nucleotide sequence: TGTGCCAGCAGTTTAGTTCTGGGGAGGAATCAGCCCCAGCATTTT.

This sequence joins TRBV28 and TRBJ1-4, with D hard to call. The CDR3 is 15 residues long. The germline CDR1 and CDR2 sequences are MDHEN and SYDVKM. V lost 6 bases and J lost 6, with 17 bases in between. CDR3 bases: TGTGCCAGCAGCTTCGTCCGGGGAACGCATGAAAAACTGTTTTTT. Translated: CASSFVRGTHEKLFF.

The chain recombines TRBV20-1 with TRBJ1-5, with TRBD1 identical over 7 bases. The CDR3 runs 15 residues. Germline trimming cut 4 bases from V and 5 bases from J; bases unmatched to any gene: 11. Looked up from germline, CDR1 is DFQATT and CDR2 is SNEGSKA (reference sequence). The CDR3 loop reads CSATGGWQTDQPQHF. The CDR3 DNA is TGCAGTGCTACAGGGGGTTGGCAGACCGATCAGCCCCAGCATTTT.

The chain combines TRBV3-1 with TRBJ2-2, with D perhaps being TRBD1 or TRBD2 (5 bases each). The V end was cut by 1 base, the J end by 5 bases, with 20 bases between. CDR3 size: 18 residues. The V gene's germline CDR1 is LGHDT and CDR2 YNNKEL (reference sequence). The CDR3 reads CASSQGYGAMTRTGELFF. The CDR3 bases are TGTGCCAGCAGCCAAGGTTACGGGGCAATGACGAGGACCGGGGAGCTGTTTTTT. The full variable domain, its missing parts supplied by reference TRBV3-1 and TRBJ2-2, is DTAVSQTPKYLVTQMGNDKSIKCEQNLGHDTMYWYKQDSKKFLKIMFSYNNKELIINETVPNRFSPKSPDKAHLNLHINSLELGDSAVYFCASSQGYGAMTRTGELFFGEGSRLTVL.

The gene calls are TRBV4-3 and TRBJ2-4; D is tentatively TRBD1 or TRBD2 (6 bases each). CDR3 length: 16 amino acids. The V and J ends lost 0 bases and 5 bases respectively, with 14 bases between them. In germline, CDR1 is LGHNA, CDR2 YSLEER. The CDR3 region has the DNA TGCGCCAGCAGCCAAGAGTCGAGGGGGGTCGAAAACATTCAGTACTTC. Its translation: CASSQESRGVENIQYF.

This clonotype was detected only a few times. The CDR3 DNA reads TGTGCCAGCACCGCGGGACTAGCGGGTTGGGAGCAGTTCTTC. Encoded protein: CASTAGLAGWEQFF. The chain joins TRBV12-3 or TRBV12-4 to TRBJ2-1, with TRBD2 matching over 12 bases. This CDR3 is built from 14 residues. V lost 7 bases, J lost 10 bases, and 8 bases stayed unmatched.

The J gene is TRBJ2-1, the V gene TRBV15; a weak D match, TRBD2 (5 bases). V shed 5 bases and J shed 9 bases, with 14 bases lying between them. This CDR3 is built from 13 residues. The germline V gene encodes CDR1 LNHNV and CDR2 YYDKDF (reference sequence). Written as DNA, the CDR3 is TGTGCCACCAGCCAGCCGGGGTCGAGTGAGCAGTTCTTC. Protein sequence: CATSQPGSSEQFF.

This chain links TRBV5-1 with TRBJ1-1, with TRBD1 as a possible D gene (6 bases). The CDR3 contains 14 residues. V dropped 2 bases and J dropped 1 base, with 9 bases sitting between them. Germline-derived CDR1 and CDR2 are SGHRS and YFSETQ. The CDR3 region is CASSLTQGNTEAFF. The DNA of the CDR3 is TGCGCCAGCAGCTTAACACAGGGGAACACTGAAGCTTTCTTT.

The chain couples TRBV7-8 to TRBJ2-5; 15 bases are a match to TRBD2. The CDR3 contains 18 residues. The V and J ends lost 5 bases and 5 bases, in that order; junction bases with no gene match: 12. Germline-derived CDR1 and CDR2 are SGHVS and FQNEAQ. CDR3 nucleotides: TGTGCCAGCAGCATCGGACTAGCGGGAGGGCCGGCTCGGGAGACCCAGTACTTC. It specifies CASSIGLAGGPARETQYF.

The V call is TRBV9, the J call TRBJ2-7; 7 bases are shared with TRBD2. The CDR3 is made up of 14 amino acids. V was clipped by 0 bases and J by 2 bases; unmatched bases: 2. Germline lookup yields CDR1 SGDLS and CDR2 YYNGEE. The CDR3 sequence is CASSVGGGPYEQYF. The CDR3 DNA is TGTGCCAGCAGCGTAGGGGGAGGGCCCTACGAGCAGTACTTC. Based on the CDR3 plus reference TRBV9 and TRBJ2-7, the full variable domain is DSGVTQTPKHLITATGQRVTLRCSPRSGDLSVYWYQQSLDQGLQFLIQYYNGEERAKGNILERFSAQQFPDLHSELNLSSLELGDSALYFCASSVGGGPYEQYFGPGTRLTVT.

In regard to this clonotype: This sequence may be a read error, since a much larger clone differs from it by one base. This chain connects TRBV29-1 to TRBJ1-2, with 11 bases that match TRBD1. CDR1 SQVTM and CDR2 ANQGSEA come from the germline V gene. V shed 3 bases, J shed 7 bases, and the junction held 7 bases outside the gene matches. There are 14 residues in the CDR3. CDR3 protein: CSVDPGQGDVGYTF. CDR3 nucleotide sequence: TGCAGCGTTGATCCGGGACAGGGGGATGTTGGCTACACCTTC.

This clonotype appeared once. The junction does not match germline at one end; this may be a read error. The V call is TRBV20-1, the J call TRBJ2-1, with 7 nucleotides matching TRBD2. Germline V lookup: CDR1 DFQATT, CDR2 SNEGSKA (reference sequence). The CDR3 length is 15 residues. DNA of the CDR3: TGCAGTGCTAGGGGGCCTGTTGGGCGGGAGAATGGGCAGTTCTTC. This sequence encodes CSARGPVGRENGQFF.

This chain uses TRBV7-9 with TRBJ2-5; D is unclear. The CDR3 is 11 amino acids. Deletions cut 3 bases from V and 5 bases from J, with 4 bases between. From germline, CDR1 is SEHNR and CDR2 FQNEAQ (reference sequence). This chain's CDR3 is CASSFYETQYF. In nucleotides, the CDR3 is TGTGCCAGCAGCTTCTACGAGACCCAGTACTTC.

This clonotype was counted only a few times. This rearrangement joins TRBV7-3 to TRBJ1-2; D unclear. CDR1 is SGHTA, CDR2 FQGTGA, per germline. The CDR3 length is 14 residues. The ends were cut back, 2 bases at V and 7 bases at J, with 14 bases in the middle. The CDR3 DNA reads as TGTGCCAGCAGCTTATTGGATGGTTCTGGTGGCTACACCTTC. It codes for CASSLLDGSGGYTF.

The J gene is TRBJ2-3, the V gene TRBV5-1; tentatively, D is TRBD2 (5 bases). This CDR3 spans 12 amino acids. The V end lost 5 bases, the J end lost 9 bases, and 13 bases lay between the germline ends. Germline values: CDR1 SGHRS, CDR2 YFSETQ. For the CDR3, the DNA is TGCGCCAGCAGTTTTAGGTCGGGGACGCAGTATTTT. Protein: CASSFRSGTQYF.

This clonotype occurred a few times. V and J are TRBV7-2 and TRBJ1-2; D perhaps matches TRBD1 (6 bases). CDR3 length equals 15 residues. The V gene's germline CDR1 is SGHTA and CDR2 FQGNSA. V dropped 5 bases and J dropped 3 bases, with 16 bases sitting between them. The chain's CDR3 is CASSPGGGRDYGYTF. CDR3 nucleotides: TGTGCCAGCAGCCCAGGCGGGGGGCGGGACTATGGCTACACCTTC.